This entry describes one T cell receptor beta chain. The antigen remains unidentified. Trimming at V came to 4 bases and at J to 7 bases, leaving 8 bases not matched to a gene. The germline V gene has CDR1 KGHDR and CDR2 SFDVKD. The CDR3 sequence is 16 residues long. Subjects aged 18 to 65 presented with newly diagnosed hyperthyroidism of less than 2 months' duration. The sample is drawn from a study of T cells in Graves' hyperthyroidism and ophthalmopathy. The TCR beta CDR3 regions underwent amplification using RNA transcripts as the source. First-round RT-PCR with HTBI primers amplified the TCR CDR3 region. TCRdb called the multiplex PCR reads again in MiXCR, with one record for every CDR3 protein. The top ten clones hold less than 20% of a sample with 400,000 to 500,000 distinct CDR3 sequences, under 15% of them seen once. Whole-study results and caveats: Blood samples included most of the expanded thyroid clonotypes exceeding 0.001.

The sequence was collected from a woman in her late teens or twenties with Graves' hyperthyroidism. The sequenced sample was blood. This chain uses TRBV24-1 with TRBJ2-1; TRBD2 aligns across 11 bases. CDR3 loop: CATSESKGLAVNEQFF. DNA of the CDR3: TGTGCCACCAGTGAAAGTAAGGGACTAGCGGTTAATGAGCAGTTCTTC.